One sample yielded the 13 T cell receptor beta chains listed below, sequenced in a study of OX40 agonist ivuxolimab in advanced cancers. The assay was immunoSEQ multiplex PCR, and TCRdb's table has in-frame clones only and misses some. Here the sample spans 60,000 to 75,000 clones, 85% to 95% being singletons. The sequenced sample was CD4+ or CD8+ T cells sorted from blood, obtained in a trial of the OX40 agonist ivuxolimab. Source of these receptors: an adult with an advanced solid tumor such as melanoma, head and neck, liver or kidney cancer.

The rearrangement links TRBV9 to TRBJ2-1; 7 positions match TRBD2. The V gene's germline CDR1 is SGDLS and CDR2 YYNGEE. Trimming took 0 bases from V and 0 from J; bases not matched to a gene: 3. There are 16 residues in the CDR3. The CDR3 here is CASSVEGGSSYNEQFF. CDR3 DNA: TGTGCCAGCAGCGTAGAAGGCGGGAGCTCCTACAATGAGCAGTTCTTC. Full variable domain (rest looked up from reference TRBV9 and TRBJ2-1): DSGVTQTPKHLITATGQRVTLRCSPRSGDLSVYWYQQSLDQGLQFLIQYYNGEERAKGNILERFSAQQFPDLHSELNLSSLELGDSALYFCASSVEGGSSYNEQFFGPGTRLTVL.

This clone was counted only a few times. The rearrangement links TRBV27 to TRBJ2-1; a possible D gene is TRBD1 (6 bases). The CDR3 loop spans 15 amino acids. Germline V gene data show CDR1 as MNHEY and CDR2 as SMNVEV (reference sequence). Trimming cost V 5 bases and J 8 bases, with 19 bases left between them. In DNA form, the CDR3 reads TGTGCCAGCAGTCCCGGACAGTACCCGTCCCATGAGCAGTTCTTC. It translates to CASSPGQYPSHEQFF.

The rearrangement joins TRBV7-8 to TRBJ2-7; 7 bases match TRBD2. The CDR3 consists of 16 residues. Trimming took 1 base from V and 3 from J; bases not matched to a gene: 9. Per germline, CDR1 SGHVS and CDR2 FQNEAQ. Here the CDR3 reads CASSLGFAGEFYEQYF. CDR3 bases: TGTGCCAGCAGCTTAGGCTTCGCGGGAGAATTCTACGAGCAGTACTTC. Supplemented by reference TRBV7-8 and TRBJ2-7, the full variable domain reads GAGVSQSPRYKVAKRGQDVALRCDPISGHVSLFWYQQALGQGPEFLTYFQNEAQLDKSGLPSDRFFAERPEGSVSTLKIQRTQQEDSAVYLCASSLGFAGEFYEQYFGPGTRLTVT.

A single count supports this clone. The chain uses TRBV13 and TRBJ1-3; D is possibly TRBD1 (6 bases). Trimming shortened V by 5 bases and J by 2 bases, and 19 bases separated the two germline ends. The CDR3 consists of 17 residues. Per the germline V gene, CDR1 is PRHDT and CDR2 is FYEKMQ (reference sequence). For the CDR3, the DNA is TGTGCCAGCAGCCCGTACCTTGGTGACAGGACTGGAAACACCATATATTTT. Translation gives CASSPYLGDRTGNTIYF.

The table lists this clone with a count of one. V usage is TRBV9 and J usage is TRBJ2-7; 12 nucleotides agree with TRBD2. V lost 4 bases and J lost 3; bases outside the gene matches: 2. Germline assignment: CDR1 SGDLS and CDR2 YYNGEE. The CDR3 loop spans 14 amino acids. This CDR3 reads CASSPGLAGYEQYF. CDR3 bases: TGTGCCAGCAGCCCGGGACTAGCGGGCTACGAGCAGTACTTC.

The rearrangement links TRBV27 to TRBJ2-2; 8 positions agree with TRBD1. The CDR3 consists of 15 residues. After removal of 3 bases from V and 2 bases from J, the junction contained 2 bases not matched to a gene. The germline gives CDR1 MNHEY, CDR2 SMNVEV (reference sequence). CDR3 DNA: TGTGCCAGCAGTTTTGGGACAGGCAACACCGGGGAGCTGTTTTTT. This sequence encodes CASSFGTGNTGELFF.

The gene calls are TRBV7-6 and TRBJ2-7, with D possibly matching TRBD1 (6 bases). Germline V CDR1 and CDR2: SGHVS, FNYEAQ. This CDR3 comprises 14 residues. Trimming removed 4 bases from V and 1 base from J, with 11 bases in between. The CDR3 sequence: CASSSGAHSYEQYF. The CDR3 DNA reads TGTGCCAGCAGCTCAGGGGCGCATTCCTACGAGCAGTACTTC.

This chain joins TRBV7-9 and TRBJ1-5, with D possibly matching TRBD1 (5 bases). The CDR3 has 14 residues. Germline V gene sequence: CDR1 SEHNR, CDR2 FQNEAQ (reference sequence). The germline V and J ends were trimmed by 8 bases and 5 bases, with 16 bases remaining between them. In DNA form, the CDR3 reads TGTGCCAGCGGACCTTCGGGGCGGGATCAGCCCCAGCATTTT. This sequence encodes CASGPSGRDQPQHF.

J is TRBJ2-7 and V is TRBV6-5; D ambiguous. Germline loops: CDR1 MNHEY, CDR2 SVGAGI. The ends were cut back, 0 bases at V and 3 bases at J, with 9 bases in the middle. The CDR3 has 14 residues. The CDR3 DNA follows: TGTGCCAGCAGTTACTCGGATCTTGACTACGAGCAGTACTTC. Amino acids: CASSYSDLDYEQYF.

The CDR3 DNA is TGCGCCAGCAGCCTCGCGGGAGGGACAGATACGCAGTATTTT. Amino acids: CASSLAGGTDTQYF. The V call is TRBV4-3, the J call TRBJ2-3, with 9 bases identical to TRBD2. The CDR3 has 14 amino acids. CDR1 and CDR2 from the germline V gene are LGHNA and YSLEER. V trimming: 4 bases; J trimming: 3 bases; junction bases outside the gene matches: 2.

The chain is built from TRBV6-6 and TRBJ1-1; TRBD1 agrees at 8 bases. After removal of 1 base from V and 5 bases from J, the junction contained 3 bases not matched to a gene. Germline V gene sequence: CDR1 MNHNY, CDR2 SVGAGI (reference sequence). The CDR3 extends over 14 amino acids. The CDR3 protein is CASSYWQGATEAFF. CDR3 bases: TGTGCCAGCAGTTACTGGCAGGGGGCGACTGAAGCTTTCTTT.

The CDR3, as DNA: TGTGCCAGTAGTATAGGGCCCAGGCGTGTTAATGAAAAACTGTTTTTT. Amino acids: CASSIGPRRVNEKLFF. The V and J genes are TRBV19 and TRBJ1-4, with D hard to call. The CDR3 extends over 16 amino acids. V lost 1 base and J 4 bases, leaving 13 bases between the germline ends. CDR1 is LNHDA and CDR2 is SQIVND in the germline V gene (reference sequence).

This chain links TRBV7-7 with TRBJ1-1; D is undetermined. Trimming pared 1 base from V and 1 base from J, leaving 4 bases between. The CDR3 sequence is 13 residues long. Germline CDR1 reads SSHAT; CDR2 reads FNYEAQ (reference sequence). For the CDR3, the DNA is TGTGCCAGCAGCTTAGAAAGGAACACTGAAGCTTTCTTT. This gives the protein CASSLERNTEAFF.